This T cell receptor beta chain stems from a study of blood T cells in healthy people across ages. The germline V and J ends were trimmed by 5 bases and 5 bases, with 12 bases remaining between them. There are 13 residues in the CDR3. It was with a sample-barcoded 5' primer and a J-beta primer mix that a second PCR of about 7 to 12 cycles was run. MiXCR was run by TCRdb on the 5' RACE reads, yielding one entry per CDR3 protein. The repertoire consists of about 1.6 million distinct CDR3 sequences, with almost 35% occurring once and the leading ten covering over 9%. This clonotype occurred a few times.

The TCR was taken from a woman younger than 45 in good health. Input material: blood. The rearrangement links TRBV12-3 or TRBV12-4 to TRBJ2-5; D call uncertain. The DNA of the CDR3 is TGTGCCAGCAGTCTACGGATGGGGGAGACCCAGTACTTC. The encoded protein is CASSLRMGETQYF.